This T cell receptor (beta chain) was identified during a study of T cell repertoires in cytomegalovirus infection. Study overall: Based on public TCR beta signatures, there were indications of CMV infection and of a matching HLA type. Study outcomes and limitations: Ex vivo, HLA-C-restricted CMV-specific TCR beta clonotypes prevailed over the rest of the response. Totalled public TCR beta family frequency picked out people who carried CMV plus the relevant HLA.

In TCRdb, the reads were re-called with MiXCR into one record per CDR3 protein. The repertoire holds about 160,000 distinct CDR3 sequences, with roughly a sixth as singletons. The CDR3 spans 17 residues. With V trimmed by 6 bases and J by 4 bases, 13 bases remained unmatched. Germline V gives CDR1 SQVTM, CDR2 ANQGSEA. With respect to this clonotype: Its antigen is as yet unknown.

V is TRBV29-1 and J is TRBJ2-2, with 11 bases matching TRBD2. The receptor was derived from a human donor in good health (CMV status not recorded). Some clones in this sample may be carry-over from other donors' samples. Sequencing was carried out using CD8+ T cells from PBMCs. This CDR3 is CSVGWGLAEAGTGELFF. The CDR3, as DNA: TGCAGCGTAGGGTGGGGACTAGCGGAGGCGGGCACCGGGGAGCTGTTTTTT.